This T cell receptor (beta chain) emerged from a study of CD8+ T cells in alopecia areata. Study results and limitations: The study found higher clonality in lesional than normal scalp, especially in alopecia totalis/universalis.

Isolated RNA was reverse transcribed into cDNA used as the sequencing template. Assay used: immunoSEQ multiplex PCR; TCRdb lists only in-frame clones, some missing. The sample gives 250,000 or so clones, around 67% of which show up once; roughly 1.2% is in the top ten. A remark on this clone: Antigen: not known.

CDR3 length equals 14 residues. From germline, CDR1 is SNHLY and CDR2 FYNNEI. Deletions cut 1 base from V and 11 bases from J, with 18 bases between. From alopecia areata patients, lesional scalp punch biopsies and peripheral blood were collected. The TCR sequence derives from a human donor with alopecia areata. V gene TRBV2 combines with J gene TRBJ2-7, with D possibly matching TRBD2 (6 bases). The sequencing used CD4+ T cells sorted from blood, collected at week 0. This chain's CDR3 is CASSEDRASWREYF. For the CDR3, the DNA is TGTGCCAGCAGTGAAGACCGAGCTAGTTGGAGGGAGTACTTC.